The source of this TCR beta chain is a study of Ad26.COV2.S vaccination and SARS-CoV-2 variants. Study as a whole: Intramuscular Ad26.COV2.S at 5x10^10 or 1x10^11 viral particles.

Sample treatment: around 19 received Ad26.COV2.S at low or high dose, single or two shots; about five received placebo; per-sample allocation not given. On day 63 after the first injection, vaccine and placebo recipients gave samples. Method: immunoSEQ multiplex PCR; TCRdb's copy keeps in-frame clones and lacks some. The table has 380,000 or so clones, 80% to 90% seen once. V shed 4 bases, J shed 7 bases, and the junction held 9 bases outside the gene matches. The CDR3 has 17 residues. Germline lookup yields CDR1 MDHEN and CDR2 SYDVKM. V usage is TRBV28 and J usage is TRBJ2-1; TRBD2 agrees at 14 bases. This sample comprised peripheral blood, obtained in a trial of Ad26.COV2.S vaccine versus placebo. The clonotype originates from a person aged 18-65 years who received the Ad26.COV2.S COVID-19 vaccine or a placebo. As DNA, the CDR3 is TGTGCCAGCAGTTCACGGACTAGCGGGAGGCAGGGGAATGAGCAGTTCTTC. Its protein product is CASSSRTSGRQGNEQFF.